This T cell receptor (beta chain) was sequenced for a study of spatial heterogeneity in lung cancer. Study-wide background: At a median of around two years after resection, follow-up PBMC samples were sequenced when available.

One entry per CDR3 protein results from TCRdb running MiXCR on the 5' RACE reads. Here the sample spans 95,000 to 130,000 distinct CDR3 sequences, 10% to 15% being singletons. The sample's time point: blood at routine non-recurrence follow-up after resection. No cells were sorted before sequencing. The whole RNA sequenced was extracted from tumor, nontumor lung or frozen PBMC. The CDR3 loop spans 14 amino acids. The germline V gene encodes CDR1 SNHLY and CDR2 FYNNEI. The V and J ends lost 5 bases and 1 base respectively, with 11 bases between them. The clonotype originates from a male donor with early-stage non-small cell lung cancer. This sample comprised PBMCs, obtained at follow-up. The rearrangement links TRBV2 to TRBJ2-5; tentatively, D is TRBD1 (6 bases). CDR3 coding DNA: TGTGCCAGCAGTCCTGGACAGATCCAAGAGACCCAGTACTTC. Amino acid sequence: CASSPGQIQETQYF.